This T cell receptor (beta chain) derives from a study of blood T cells in healthy people across ages. Broader study findings: Naive T cell percentage strongly correlated with TCR beta diversity.

The study drew donors from healthy Caucasian individuals in Russia aged roughly 6 to 90. No fewer than 6 million PBMCs went into each sample. A second roughly 7 to 12 cycle PCR used barcoded and J-beta primers. Via MiXCR, TCRdb re-called the 5' RACE reads, giving one row per CDR3 protein. The repertoire has some 690,000 distinct CDR3 sequences, about 20% of them found once; the top ten carry roughly 22%. In germline, CDR1 is SGHTA, CDR2 FQGNSA. The V end was cut by 5 bases, the J end by 0 bases, with 11 bases between. This CDR3 is built from 14 residues. Only a few counts were recorded for this clonotype. What it binds is not known.

The TCR comes from a man between 65 and 85 years old in good health. Sequencing input: blood. The genes are TRBV7-2 and TRBJ2-7; D is possibly TRBD2 (5 bases). The CDR3: CASSHGLRSYEQYF. DNA of the CDR3: TGTGCCAGCAGCCACGGACTTCGCTCCTACGAGCAGTACTTC.